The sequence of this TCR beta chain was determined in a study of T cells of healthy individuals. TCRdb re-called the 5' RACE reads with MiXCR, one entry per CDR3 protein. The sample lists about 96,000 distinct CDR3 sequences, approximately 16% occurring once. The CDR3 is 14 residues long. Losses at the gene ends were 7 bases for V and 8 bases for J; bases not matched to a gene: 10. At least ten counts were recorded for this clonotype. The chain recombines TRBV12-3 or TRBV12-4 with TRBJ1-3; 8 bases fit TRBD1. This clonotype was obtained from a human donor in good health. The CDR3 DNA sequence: TGTGCCAGCAACGCAGGGACAGGTTGGGACACCATATATTTT. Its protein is CASNAGTGWDTIYF.